This T cell receptor (beta chain) was sequenced during a study of blood T cell repertoires in COVID-19. Turning to the study itself: Sample material is recorded as cDNA or gDNA derived from T cells, B-cell-depleted T cells, or PBMCs.

This CDR3 comprises 10 residues. Germline V lookup: CDR1 LGHNT, CDR2 FRNRAP. Here immunoSEQ multiplex PCR was the method, and the copy in TCRdb shows in-frame clones only, minus some. The repertoire consists of roughly 120,000 clones, with roughly three quarters occurring once and the leading ten covering roughly 7.9%. Sequenced material: peripheral blood. This receptor was obtained from a human donor in a cohort sampled during active COVID-19. The chain is built from TRBV12-5 and TRBJ2-1; maybe TRBD2 (6 bases). The CDR3 DNA reads as TGTGCACTCGGGGGTAATGAGCAGTTCTTC. Translating it yields CALGGNEQFF.